This T cell receptor beta chain emerged from a study of T-cell memory formation after mild COVID-19. The CDR3 is made up of 18 amino acids. With 0 bases clipped from V and 0 bases from J, the junction kept 5 bases outside the gene matches. Per germline, CDR1 MNHEY and CDR2 SVGAGI. On this clonotype: Its antigen remains unknown.

TCRdb re-called the 5' RACE reads with MiXCR, one entry per CDR3 protein. The table shows about 290,000 distinct CDR3 sequences, with about 16% occurring only once. General study findings and limits: The CD4+ clones that contracted clustered mainly within CM and EM, and the CD8+ clones concentrated in EMRA.

The clonotype was recovered from a man aged 18 to 35 who had mild COVID-19 (a few samples of this study predate the infection). Cell type and time point are not known. The sequenced sample was PBMCs or a T cell subset sorted from them (not recorded which). The gene calls are TRBV6-5 and TRBJ2-6; 7 nucleotides agree with TRBD1. The CDR3 DNA reads TGTGCCAGCAGTTACTCGAAGACAGGGTTCTCTGGGGCCAACGTCCTGACTTTC. The encoded protein is CASSYSKTGFSGANVLTF.